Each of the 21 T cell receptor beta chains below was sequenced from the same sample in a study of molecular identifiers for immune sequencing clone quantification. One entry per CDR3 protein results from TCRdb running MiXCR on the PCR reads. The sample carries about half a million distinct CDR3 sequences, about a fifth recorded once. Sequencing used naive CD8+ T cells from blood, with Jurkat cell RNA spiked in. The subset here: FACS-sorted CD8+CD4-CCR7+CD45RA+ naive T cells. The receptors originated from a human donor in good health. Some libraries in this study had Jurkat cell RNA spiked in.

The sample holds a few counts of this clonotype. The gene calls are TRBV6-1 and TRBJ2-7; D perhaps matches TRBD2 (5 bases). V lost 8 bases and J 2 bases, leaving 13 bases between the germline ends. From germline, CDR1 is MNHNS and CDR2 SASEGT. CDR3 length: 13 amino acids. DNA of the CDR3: TGTGCCAGCGGATGGACGGGAACCTACGAGCAGTACTTC. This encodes CASGWTGTYEQYF.

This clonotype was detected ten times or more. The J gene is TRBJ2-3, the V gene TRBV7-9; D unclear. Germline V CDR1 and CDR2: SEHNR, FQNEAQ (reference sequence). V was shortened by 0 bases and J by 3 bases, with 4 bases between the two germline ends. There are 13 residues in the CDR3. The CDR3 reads CASSLAITDTQYF. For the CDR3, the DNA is TGTGCCAGCAGCTTAGCCATAACAGATACGCAGTATTTT.

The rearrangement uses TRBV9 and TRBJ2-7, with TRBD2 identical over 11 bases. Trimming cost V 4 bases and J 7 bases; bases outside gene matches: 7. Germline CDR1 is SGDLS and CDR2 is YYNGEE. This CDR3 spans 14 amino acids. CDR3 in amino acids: CASSISGGAGEQYF. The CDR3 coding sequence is TGTGCCAGCAGCATTAGCGGGGGGGCCGGGGAGCAGTACTTC.

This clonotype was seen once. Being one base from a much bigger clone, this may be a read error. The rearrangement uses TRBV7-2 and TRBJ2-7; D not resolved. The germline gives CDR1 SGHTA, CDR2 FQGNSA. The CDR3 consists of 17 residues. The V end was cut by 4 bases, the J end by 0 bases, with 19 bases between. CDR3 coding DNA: TGTGCCAGCAGCTCAGACACCGGCCCGGCCCCCTCCTACGAGCAGTACTTC. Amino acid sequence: CASSSDTGPAPSYEQYF.

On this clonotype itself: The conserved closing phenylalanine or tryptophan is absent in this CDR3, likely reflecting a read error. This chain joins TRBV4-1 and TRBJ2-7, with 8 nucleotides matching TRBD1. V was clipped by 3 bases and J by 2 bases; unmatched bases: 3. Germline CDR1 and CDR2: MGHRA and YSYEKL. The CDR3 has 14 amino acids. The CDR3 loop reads CASSHDRGAYEQYL. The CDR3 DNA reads TGCGCCAGCAGCCACGACAGGGGAGCCTACGAGCAGTACCTC.

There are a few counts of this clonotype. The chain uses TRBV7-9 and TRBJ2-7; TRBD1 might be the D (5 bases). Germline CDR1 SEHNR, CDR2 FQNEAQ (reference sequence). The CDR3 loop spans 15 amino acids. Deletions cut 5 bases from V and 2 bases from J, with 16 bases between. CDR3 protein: CASSPPNDRAYEQYF. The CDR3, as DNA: TGTGCCAGCAGCCCCCCGAACGACAGAGCCTACGAGCAGTACTTC.

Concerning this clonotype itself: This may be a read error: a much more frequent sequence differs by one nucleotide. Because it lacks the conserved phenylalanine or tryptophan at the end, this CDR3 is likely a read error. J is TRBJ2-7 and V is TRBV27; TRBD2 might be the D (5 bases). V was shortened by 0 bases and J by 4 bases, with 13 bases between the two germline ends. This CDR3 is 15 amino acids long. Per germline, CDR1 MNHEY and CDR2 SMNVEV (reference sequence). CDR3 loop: CASSLSGRGWYEQYS. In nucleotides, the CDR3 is TGTGCCAGCAGTTTATCGGGCAGAGGGTGGTACGAGCAGTACTCC.

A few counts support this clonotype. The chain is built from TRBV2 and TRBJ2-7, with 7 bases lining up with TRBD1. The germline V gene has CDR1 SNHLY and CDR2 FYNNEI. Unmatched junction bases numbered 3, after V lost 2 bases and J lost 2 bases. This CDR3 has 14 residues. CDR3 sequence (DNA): TGTGCCAGCAGTGAATGGGGACAGACCTACGAGCAGTACTTC. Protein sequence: CASSEWGQTYEQYF. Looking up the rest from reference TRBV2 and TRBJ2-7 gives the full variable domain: EPEVTQTPSHQVTQMGQEVILRCVPISNHLYFYWYRQILGQKVEFLVSFYNNEISEKSEIFDDQFSVERPDGSNFTLKIRSTKLEDSAMYFCASSEWGQTYEQYFGPGTRLTVT.

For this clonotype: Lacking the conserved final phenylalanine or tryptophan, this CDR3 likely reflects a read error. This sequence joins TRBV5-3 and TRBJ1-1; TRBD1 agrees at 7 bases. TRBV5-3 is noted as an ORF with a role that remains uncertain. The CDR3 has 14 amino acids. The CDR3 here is CASSWGQTNTEAFL. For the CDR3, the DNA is TGTGCCAGCAGCTGGGGACAGACGAACACTGAAGCTTTCCTT.

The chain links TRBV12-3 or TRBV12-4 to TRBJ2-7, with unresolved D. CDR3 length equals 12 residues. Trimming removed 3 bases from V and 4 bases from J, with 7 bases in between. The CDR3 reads CASSFHTYEQYF. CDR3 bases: TGTGCCAGCAGTTTTCACACGTACGAGCAGTACTTC.

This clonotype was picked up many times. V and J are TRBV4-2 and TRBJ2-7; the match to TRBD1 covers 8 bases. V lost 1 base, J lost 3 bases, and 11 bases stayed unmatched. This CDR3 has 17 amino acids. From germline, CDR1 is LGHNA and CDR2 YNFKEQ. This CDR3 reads CASSQGGSQGANYEQYF. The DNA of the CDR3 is TGTGCCAGCAGCCAAGGAGGGTCGCAGGGGGCGAACTACGAGCAGTACTTC.

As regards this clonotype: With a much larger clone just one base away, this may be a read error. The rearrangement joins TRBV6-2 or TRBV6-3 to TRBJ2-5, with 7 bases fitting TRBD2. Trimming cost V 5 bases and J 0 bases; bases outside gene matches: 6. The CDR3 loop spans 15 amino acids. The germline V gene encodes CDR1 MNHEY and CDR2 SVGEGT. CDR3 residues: CASSTTLADQETQYF. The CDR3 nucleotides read TGTGCCAGCAGTACCACCCTAGCGGACCAAGAGACCCAGTACTTC.

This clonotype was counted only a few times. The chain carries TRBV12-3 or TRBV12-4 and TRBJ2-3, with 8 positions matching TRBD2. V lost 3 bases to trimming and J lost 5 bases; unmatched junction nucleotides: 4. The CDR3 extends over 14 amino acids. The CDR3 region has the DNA TGTGCCAGCAGTTTCCCCGGGGGGGGAGATACGCAGTATTTT. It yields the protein CASSFPGGGDTQYF.

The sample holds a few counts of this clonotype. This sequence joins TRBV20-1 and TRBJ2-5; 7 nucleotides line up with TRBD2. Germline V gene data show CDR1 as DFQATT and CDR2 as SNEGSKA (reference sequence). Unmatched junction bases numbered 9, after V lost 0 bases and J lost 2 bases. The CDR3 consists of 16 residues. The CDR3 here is CSARDLRLADQETQYF. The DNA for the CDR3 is TGCAGTGCTAGAGATTTGAGGCTAGCGGATCAAGAGACCCAGTACTTC.

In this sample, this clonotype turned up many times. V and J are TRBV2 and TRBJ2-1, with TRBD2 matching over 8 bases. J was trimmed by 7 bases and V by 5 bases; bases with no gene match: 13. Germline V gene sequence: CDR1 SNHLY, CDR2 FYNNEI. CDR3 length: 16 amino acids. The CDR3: CASSLSSGPRWNEQFF. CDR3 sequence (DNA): TGTGCCAGCAGTCTTTCTAGCGGGCCCAGATGGAATGAGCAGTTCTTC.

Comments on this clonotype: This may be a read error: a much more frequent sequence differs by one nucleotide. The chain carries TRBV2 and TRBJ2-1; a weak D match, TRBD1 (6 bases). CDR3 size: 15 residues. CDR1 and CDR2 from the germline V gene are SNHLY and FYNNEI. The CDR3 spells CASSGTDSSCNEQFF. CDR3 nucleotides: TGTGCCAGCAGTGGGACAGACAGCTCCTGCAATGAGCAGTTCTTC. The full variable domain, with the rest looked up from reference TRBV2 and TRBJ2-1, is EPEVTQTPSHQVTQMGQEVILRCVPISNHLYFYWYRQILGQKVEFLVSFYNNEISEKSEIFDDQFSVERPDGSNFTLKIRSTKLEDSAMYFCASSGTDSSCNEQFFGPGTRLTVL.

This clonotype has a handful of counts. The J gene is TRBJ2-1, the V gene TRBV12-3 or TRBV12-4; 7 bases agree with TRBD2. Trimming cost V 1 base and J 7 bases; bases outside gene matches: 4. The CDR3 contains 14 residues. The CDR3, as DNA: TGTGCCAGCAGTTTAGGGGAGGGGAGGAATGAGCAGTTCTTC. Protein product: CASSLGEGRNEQFF.

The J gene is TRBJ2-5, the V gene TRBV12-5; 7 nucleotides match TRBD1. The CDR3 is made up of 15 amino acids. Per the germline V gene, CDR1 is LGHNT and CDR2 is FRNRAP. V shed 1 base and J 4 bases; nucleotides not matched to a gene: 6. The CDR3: CASGLGTGFRETQYF. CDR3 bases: TGTGCTAGTGGTTTGGGGACAGGTTTCCGAGAGACCCAGTACTTC. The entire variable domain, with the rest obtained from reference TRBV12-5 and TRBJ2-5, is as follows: DARVTQTPRHKVTEMGQEVTMRCQPILGHNTVFWYRQTMMQGLELLAYFRNRAPLDDSGMPKDRFSAEMPDATLATLKIQPSEPRDSAVYFCASGLGTGFRETQYFGPGTRLLVL.

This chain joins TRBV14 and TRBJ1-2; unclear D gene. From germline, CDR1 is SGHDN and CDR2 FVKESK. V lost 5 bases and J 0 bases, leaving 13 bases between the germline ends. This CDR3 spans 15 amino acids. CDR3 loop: CASSYDQYTNYGYTF. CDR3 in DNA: TGTGCCAGCAGCTACGATCAATACACTAACTATGGCTACACCTTC.

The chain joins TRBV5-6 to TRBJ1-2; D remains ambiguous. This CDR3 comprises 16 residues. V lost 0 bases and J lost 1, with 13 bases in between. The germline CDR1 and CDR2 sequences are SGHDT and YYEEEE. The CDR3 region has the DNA TGTGCCAGCAGCTTGGACATCTATGGTTTTAACTATGGCTACACCTTC. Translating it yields CASSLDIYGFNYGYTF.

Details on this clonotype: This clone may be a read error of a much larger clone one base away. CDR3 in DNA: TGTGCCAGCAGTTCTCCTAACGTAGAGACCCAGTACTTC. It encodes CASSSPNVETQYF. The chain links TRBV12-3 or TRBV12-4 to TRBJ2-5; D not resolved. The CDR3 loop spans 13 amino acids. V gave up 4 bases and J gave up 4 bases, with 10 bases separating them.